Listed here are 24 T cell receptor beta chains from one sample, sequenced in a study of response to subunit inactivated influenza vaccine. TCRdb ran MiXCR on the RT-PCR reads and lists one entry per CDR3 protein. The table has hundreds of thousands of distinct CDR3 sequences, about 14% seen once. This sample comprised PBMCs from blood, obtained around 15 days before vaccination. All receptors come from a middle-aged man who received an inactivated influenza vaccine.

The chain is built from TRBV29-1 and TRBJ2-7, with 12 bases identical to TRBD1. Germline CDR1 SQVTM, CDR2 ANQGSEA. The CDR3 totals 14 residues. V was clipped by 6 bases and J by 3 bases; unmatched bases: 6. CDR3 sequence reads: CSVAGTGGFYEQYF. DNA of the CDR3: TGCAGCGTCGCCGGGACAGGGGGCTTCTACGAGCAGTACTTC.

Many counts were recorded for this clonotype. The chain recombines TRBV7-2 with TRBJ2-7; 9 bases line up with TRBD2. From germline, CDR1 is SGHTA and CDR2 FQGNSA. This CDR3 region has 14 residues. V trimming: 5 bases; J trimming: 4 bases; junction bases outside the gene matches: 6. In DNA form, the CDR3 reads TGTGCCAGCAGCCCTAGCGGGGCCCAATACGAGCAGTACTTC. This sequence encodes CASSPSGAQYEQYF. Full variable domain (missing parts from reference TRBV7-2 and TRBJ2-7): GAGVSQSPSNKVTEKGKDVELRCDPISGHTALYWYRQSLGQGLEFLIYFQGNSAPDKSGLPSDRFSAERTGGSVSTLTIQRTQQEDSAVYLCASSPSGAQYEQYFGPGTRLTVT.

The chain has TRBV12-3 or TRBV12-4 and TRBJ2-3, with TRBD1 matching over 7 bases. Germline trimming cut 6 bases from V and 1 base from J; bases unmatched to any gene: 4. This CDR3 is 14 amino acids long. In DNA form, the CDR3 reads TGTGCCAGCAGCTGGGGACAGCGCACAGATACGCAGTATTTT. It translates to CASSWGQRTDTQYF.

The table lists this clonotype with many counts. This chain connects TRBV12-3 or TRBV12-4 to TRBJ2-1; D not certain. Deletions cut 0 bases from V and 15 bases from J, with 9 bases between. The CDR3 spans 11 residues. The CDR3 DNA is TGTGCCAGCAGTTTAGCTTTTACAAGGTTCTTC. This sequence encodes CASSLAFTRFF.

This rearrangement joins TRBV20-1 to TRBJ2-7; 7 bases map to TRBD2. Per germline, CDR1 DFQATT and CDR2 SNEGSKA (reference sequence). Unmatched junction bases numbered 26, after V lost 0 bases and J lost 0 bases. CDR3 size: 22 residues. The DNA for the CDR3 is TGCAGTGCTAGAGAGAGAACCAACTTAAGAGGGGCTAGCGGCCTCCTCTCCTACGAGCAGTACTTC. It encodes CSARERTNLRGASGLLSYEQYF.

Here the CDR3 DNA reads TGTGCCAGCACCCCACCGGGATACACTGAAGCTTTCTTT. Translated, it gives CASTPPGYTEAFF. This rearrangement joins TRBV6-1 to TRBJ1-1; D ambiguous. This CDR3 region has 13 residues. Trimming removed 7 bases from V and 3 bases from J, with 12 bases in between. Germline V gives CDR1 MNHNS, CDR2 SASEGT.

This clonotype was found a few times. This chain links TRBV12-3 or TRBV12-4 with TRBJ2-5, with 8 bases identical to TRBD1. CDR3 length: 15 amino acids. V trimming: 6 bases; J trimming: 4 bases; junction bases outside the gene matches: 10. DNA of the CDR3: TGTGCCAGCAGCAGAGGACAGGGCCCCCGAGAGACCCAGTACTTC. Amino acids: CASSRGQGPRETQYF.

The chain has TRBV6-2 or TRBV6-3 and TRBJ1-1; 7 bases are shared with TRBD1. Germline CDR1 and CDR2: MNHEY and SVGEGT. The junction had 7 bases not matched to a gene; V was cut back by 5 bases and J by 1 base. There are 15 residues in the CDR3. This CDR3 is CASSKRQGENTEAFF. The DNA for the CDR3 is TGTGCCAGCAGTAAGCGACAGGGAGAGAACACTGAAGCTTTCTTT.

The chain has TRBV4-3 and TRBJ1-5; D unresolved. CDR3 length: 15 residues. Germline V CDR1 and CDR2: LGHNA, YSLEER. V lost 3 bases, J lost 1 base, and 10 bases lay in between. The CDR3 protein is CASSQSLGSNQPQHF. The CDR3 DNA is TGCGCCAGCAGCCAGTCACTCGGGAGCAATCAGCCCCAGCATTTT.

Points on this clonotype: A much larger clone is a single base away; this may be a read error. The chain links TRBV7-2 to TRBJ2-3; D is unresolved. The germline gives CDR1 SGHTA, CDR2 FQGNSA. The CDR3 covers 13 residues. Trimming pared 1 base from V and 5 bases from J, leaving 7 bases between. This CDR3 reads CASSLECIDTQYF. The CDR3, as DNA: TGTGCCAGCAGCTTAGAGTGTATAGATACGCAGTATTTT.

The CDR3 coding sequence is TGCGCCAGCAGCCTACCGGGACTAGCGGGGGGTGGTGAGCAGTTCTTC. Residues: CASSLPGLAGGGEQFF. V usage is TRBV5-1 and J usage is TRBJ2-1; 15 bases line up with TRBD2. The CDR3 runs to 16 residues. V gave up 4 bases and J gave up 9 bases; unmatched junction bases: 8. CDR1 is SGHRS, CDR2 YFSETQ, per germline.

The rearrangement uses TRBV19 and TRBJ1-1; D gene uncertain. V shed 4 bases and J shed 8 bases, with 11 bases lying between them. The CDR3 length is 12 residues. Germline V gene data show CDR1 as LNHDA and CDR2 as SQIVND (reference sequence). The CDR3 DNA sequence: TGTGCCAGTAGTACCCGGACGGGAGAAGCTTTCTTT. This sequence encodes CASSTRTGEAFF. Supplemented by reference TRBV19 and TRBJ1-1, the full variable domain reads DGGITQSPKYLFRKEGQNVTLSCEQNLNHDAMYWYRQDPGQGLRLIYYSQIVNDFQKGDIAEGYSVSREKKESFPLTVTSAQKNPTAFYLCASSTRTGEAFFGQGTRLTVV.

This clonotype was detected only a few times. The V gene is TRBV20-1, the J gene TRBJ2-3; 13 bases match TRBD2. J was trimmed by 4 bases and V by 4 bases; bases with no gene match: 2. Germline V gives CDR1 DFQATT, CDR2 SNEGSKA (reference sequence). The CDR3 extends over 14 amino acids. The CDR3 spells CSATGTSGADTQYF. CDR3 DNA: TGCAGTGCTACAGGGACTAGCGGGGCAGATACGCAGTATTTT.

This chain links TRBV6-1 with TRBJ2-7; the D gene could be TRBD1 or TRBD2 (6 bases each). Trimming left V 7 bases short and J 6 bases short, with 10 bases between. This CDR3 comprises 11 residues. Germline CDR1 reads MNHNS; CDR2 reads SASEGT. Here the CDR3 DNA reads TGTGCCAGCACTCCGGGGGCCGAGCAGTACTTC. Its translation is CASTPGAEQYF.

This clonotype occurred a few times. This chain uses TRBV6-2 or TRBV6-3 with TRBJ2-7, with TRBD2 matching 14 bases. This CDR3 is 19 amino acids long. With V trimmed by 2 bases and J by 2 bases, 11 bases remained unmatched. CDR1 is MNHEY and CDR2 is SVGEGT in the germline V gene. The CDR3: CASSYPGLAGASRTYEQYF. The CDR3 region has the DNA TGTGCCAGCAGTTACCCGGGACTAGCGGGGGCCTCCAGAACCTACGAGCAGTACTTC.

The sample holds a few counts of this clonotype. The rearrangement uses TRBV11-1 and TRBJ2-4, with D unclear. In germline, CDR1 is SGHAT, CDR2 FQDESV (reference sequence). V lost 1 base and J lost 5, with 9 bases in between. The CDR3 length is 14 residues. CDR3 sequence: CASSLGGGQNIQYF. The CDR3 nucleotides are TGTGCCAGCAGCTTAGGAGGCGGCCAAAACATTCAGTACTTC.

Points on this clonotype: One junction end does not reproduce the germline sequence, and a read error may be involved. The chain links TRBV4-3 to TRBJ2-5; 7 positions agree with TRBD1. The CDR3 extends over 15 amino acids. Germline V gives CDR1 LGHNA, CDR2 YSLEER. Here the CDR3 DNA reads TGCGCCAGGAGCCCCGGGACAGTGATCCAAGAGACCCAGTACTTC. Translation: CARSPGTVIQETQYF.

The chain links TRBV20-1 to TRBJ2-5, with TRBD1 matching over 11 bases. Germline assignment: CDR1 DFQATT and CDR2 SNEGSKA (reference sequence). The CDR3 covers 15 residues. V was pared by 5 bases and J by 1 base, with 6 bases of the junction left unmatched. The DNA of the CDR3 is TGCAGTGCTCTGGGACAGGGGGGGACCCAAGAGACCCAGTACTTC. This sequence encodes CSALGQGGTQETQYF.

CDR3: CASSRLAGGPTDTQYF. CDR3 coding DNA: TGTGCCAGCAGTCGACTAGCGGGAGGGCCCACGGATACGCAGTATTTT. The chain employs TRBV28 and TRBJ2-3, with TRBD2 matching 14 bases. The CDR3 runs 16 residues. Losses at the gene ends were 5 bases for V and 6 bases for J; bases not matched to a gene: 7. Germline V gene lookup returns CDR1 MDHEN and CDR2 SYDVKM.

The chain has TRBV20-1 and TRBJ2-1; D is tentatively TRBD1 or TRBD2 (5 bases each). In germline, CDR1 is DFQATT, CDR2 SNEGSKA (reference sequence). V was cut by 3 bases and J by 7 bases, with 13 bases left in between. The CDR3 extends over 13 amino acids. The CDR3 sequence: CSARTPGGNEQFF. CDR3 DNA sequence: TGCAGTGCTAGGACCCCTGGGGGAAATGAGCAGTTCTTC.

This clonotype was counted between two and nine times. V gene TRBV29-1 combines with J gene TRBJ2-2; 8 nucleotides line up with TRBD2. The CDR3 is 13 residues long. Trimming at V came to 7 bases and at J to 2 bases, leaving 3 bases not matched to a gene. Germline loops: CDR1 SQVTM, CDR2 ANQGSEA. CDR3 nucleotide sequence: TGCAGCGCTCGGACTAGCAACACCGGGGAGCTGTTTTTT. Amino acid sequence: CSARTSNTGELFF.

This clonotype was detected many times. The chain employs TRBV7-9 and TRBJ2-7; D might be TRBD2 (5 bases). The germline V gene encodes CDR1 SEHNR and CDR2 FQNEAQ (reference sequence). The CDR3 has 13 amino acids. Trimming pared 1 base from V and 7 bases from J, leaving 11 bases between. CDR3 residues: CASSLVRSGEQYF. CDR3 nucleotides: TGTGCCAGCAGCTTAGTCAGGTCGGGGGAGCAGTACTTC.

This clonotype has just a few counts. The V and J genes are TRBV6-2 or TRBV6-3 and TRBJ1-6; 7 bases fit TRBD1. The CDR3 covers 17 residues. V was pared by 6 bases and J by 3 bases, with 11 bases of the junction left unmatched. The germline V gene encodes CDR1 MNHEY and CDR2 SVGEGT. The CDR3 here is CASSRRDSRVYNSPLHF. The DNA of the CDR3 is TGTGCCAGCAGCCGGAGGGACAGCAGGGTCTATAATTCACCCCTCCACTTT.

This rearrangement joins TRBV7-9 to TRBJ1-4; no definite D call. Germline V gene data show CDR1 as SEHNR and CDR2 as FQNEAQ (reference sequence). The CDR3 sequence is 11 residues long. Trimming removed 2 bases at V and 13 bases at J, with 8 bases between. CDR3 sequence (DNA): TGTGCCAGCAGCTTATCGGAAGGACTGTTTTTT. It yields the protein CASSLSEGLFF.